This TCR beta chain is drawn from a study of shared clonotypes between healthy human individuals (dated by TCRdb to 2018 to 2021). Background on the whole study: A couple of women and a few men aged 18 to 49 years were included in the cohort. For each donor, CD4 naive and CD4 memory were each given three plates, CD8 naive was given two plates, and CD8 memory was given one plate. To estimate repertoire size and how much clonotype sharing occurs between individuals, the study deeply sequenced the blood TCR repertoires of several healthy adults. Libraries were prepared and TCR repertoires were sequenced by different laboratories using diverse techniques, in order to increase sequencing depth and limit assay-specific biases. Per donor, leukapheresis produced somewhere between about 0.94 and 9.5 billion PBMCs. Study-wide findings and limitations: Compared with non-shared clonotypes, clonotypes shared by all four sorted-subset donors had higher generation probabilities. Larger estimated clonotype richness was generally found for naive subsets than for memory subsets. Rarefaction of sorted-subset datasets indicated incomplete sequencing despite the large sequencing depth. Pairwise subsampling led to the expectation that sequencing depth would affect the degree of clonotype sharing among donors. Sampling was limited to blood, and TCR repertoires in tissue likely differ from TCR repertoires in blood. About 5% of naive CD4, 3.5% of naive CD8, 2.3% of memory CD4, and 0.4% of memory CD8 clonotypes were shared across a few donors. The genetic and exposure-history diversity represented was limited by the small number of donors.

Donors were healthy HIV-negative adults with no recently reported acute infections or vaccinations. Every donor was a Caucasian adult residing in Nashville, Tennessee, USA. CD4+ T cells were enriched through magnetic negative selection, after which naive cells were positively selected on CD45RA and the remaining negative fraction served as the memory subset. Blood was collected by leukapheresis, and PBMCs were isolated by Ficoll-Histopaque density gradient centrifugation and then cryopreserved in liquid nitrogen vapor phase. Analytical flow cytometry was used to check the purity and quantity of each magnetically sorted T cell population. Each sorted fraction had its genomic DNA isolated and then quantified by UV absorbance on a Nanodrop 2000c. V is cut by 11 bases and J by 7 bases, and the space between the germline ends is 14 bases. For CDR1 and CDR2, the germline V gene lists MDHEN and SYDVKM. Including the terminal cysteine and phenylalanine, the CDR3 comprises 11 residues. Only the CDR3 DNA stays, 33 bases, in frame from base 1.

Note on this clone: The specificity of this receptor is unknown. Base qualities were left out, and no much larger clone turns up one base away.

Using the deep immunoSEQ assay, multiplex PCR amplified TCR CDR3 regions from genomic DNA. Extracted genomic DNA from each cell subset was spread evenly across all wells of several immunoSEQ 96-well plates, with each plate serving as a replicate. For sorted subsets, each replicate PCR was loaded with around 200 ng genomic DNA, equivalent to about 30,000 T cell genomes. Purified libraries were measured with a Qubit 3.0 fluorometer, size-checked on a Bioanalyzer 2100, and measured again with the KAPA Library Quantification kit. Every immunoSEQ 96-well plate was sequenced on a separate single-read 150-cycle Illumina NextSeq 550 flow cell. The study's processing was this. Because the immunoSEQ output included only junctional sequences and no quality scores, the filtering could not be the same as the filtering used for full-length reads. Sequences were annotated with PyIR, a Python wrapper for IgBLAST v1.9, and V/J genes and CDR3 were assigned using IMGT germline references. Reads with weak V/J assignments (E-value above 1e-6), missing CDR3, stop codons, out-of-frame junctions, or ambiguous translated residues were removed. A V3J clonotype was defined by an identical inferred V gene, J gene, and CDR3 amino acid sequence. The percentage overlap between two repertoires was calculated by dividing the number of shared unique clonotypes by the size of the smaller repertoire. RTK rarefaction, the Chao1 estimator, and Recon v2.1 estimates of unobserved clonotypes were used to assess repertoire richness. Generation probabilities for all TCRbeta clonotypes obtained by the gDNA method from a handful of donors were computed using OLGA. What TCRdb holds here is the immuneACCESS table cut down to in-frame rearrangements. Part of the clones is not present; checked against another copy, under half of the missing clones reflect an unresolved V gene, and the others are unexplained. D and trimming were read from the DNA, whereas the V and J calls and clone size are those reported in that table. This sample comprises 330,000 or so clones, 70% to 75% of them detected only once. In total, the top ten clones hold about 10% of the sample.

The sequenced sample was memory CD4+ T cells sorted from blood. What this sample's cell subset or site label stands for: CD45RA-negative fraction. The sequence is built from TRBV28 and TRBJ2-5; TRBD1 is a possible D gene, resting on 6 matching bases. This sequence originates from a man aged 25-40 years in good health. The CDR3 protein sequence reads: CALRQEGTQYF. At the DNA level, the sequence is TGTGCCCTAAGACAGGAAGGGACCCAGTACTTC.